These T cell receptor beta chains were read from a single sample in a study of T cells in Graves' hyperthyroidism and ophthalmopathy. TCRdb re-analysed the multiplex PCR reads in MiXCR, keeping a single row per CDR3 protein. The sample includes hundreds of thousands of distinct CDR3 sequences, around 14% seen only once; the top ten take around 24%. Sequenced input: blood. These TCRs come from a woman between 25 and 40 years old with Graves' hyperthyroidism. Each CDR3 is given with its conserved first and last residue. Some rows mark clone size as missing; the rest say once, few, many or name a class of expanded clone.

abundance: -; j_gene: TRBJ1-6; v_gene: TRBV20-1; CDR3aa: CSARARDVNSPLHF
abundance: -; j_gene: TRBJ1-5; v_gene: TRBV6-5; CDR3aa: CASSFRGGVGGFNQPQHF
abundance: few; j_gene: TRBJ2-3; v_gene: TRBV7-9; CDR3aa: CASSSLVDRNPDTQYF
abundance: many; j_gene: TRBJ2-3; v_gene: TRBV29-1; CDR3aa: CSVEYSTDTQYF
abundance: many; j_gene: TRBJ2-1; v_gene: TRBV12-3/TRBV12-4; CDR3aa: CASSPISGKGGEQFF
abundance: many; j_gene: TRBJ2-3; v_gene: TRBV12-3/TRBV12-4; CDR3aa: CASSGIGASREGVFDTQYF
abundance: many; j_gene: TRBJ2-5; v_gene: TRBV18; CDR3aa: CASSPGLEQETQYF
abundance: -; j_gene: TRBJ2-5; v_gene: TRBV20-1; CDR3aa: CSAPHPQRAGGWGETQYF
abundance: -; j_gene: TRBJ1-6; v_gene: TRBV19; CDR3aa: CASSAVTENTGYNSPLHF
abundance: -; j_gene: TRBJ1-1; v_gene: TRBV19; CDR3aa: CASSKGGSGNTEAFF
abundance: many; j_gene: TRBJ2-1; v_gene: TRBV2; CDR3aa: CASSALGNNEQFF
abundance: few; j_gene: TRBJ2-1; v_gene: TRBV7-9; CDR3aa: CASSFLRLAGSYNEQFF
abundance: few; j_gene: TRBJ1-1; v_gene: TRBV19; CDR3aa: CASSIQGAVLTEAFF
abundance: many; j_gene: TRBJ2-7; v_gene: TRBV27; CDR3aa: CASSRWTGSDEQYF
abundance: -; j_gene: TRBJ2-1; v_gene: TRBV29-1; CDR3aa: CSVEDYLHFKRESRDNEQFF
abundance: few; j_gene: TRBJ2-2; v_gene: TRBV6-1; CDR3aa: CASANVAGELFF
abundance: many; j_gene: TRBJ2-3; v_gene: TRBV28; CDR3aa: CASSFMVAITDTQYF
abundance: -; j_gene: TRBJ2-2; v_gene: TRBV7-9; CDR3aa: CASSPLRGPRPRTGELFF
abundance: -; j_gene: TRBJ2-7; v_gene: TRBV28; CDR3aa: CASSLLAGSGSEQYF
abundance: -; j_gene: TRBJ2-7; v_gene: TRBV14; CDR3aa: CASSLSENRGRFSYEQYF
abundance: many; j_gene: TRBJ1-2; v_gene: TRBV6-1; CDR3aa: CASSEGGRTSYTF
abundance: many; j_gene: TRBJ2-3; v_gene: TRBV30; CDR3aa: CAWSASNRGVKTDTQYF
abundance: many; j_gene: TRBJ2-5; v_gene: TRBV6-1; CDR3aa: CASVGRATQETQYF
abundance: many; j_gene: TRBJ1-1; v_gene: TRBV12-3/TRBV12-4; CDR3aa: CASSLRGRASDTEAFF
abundance: -; j_gene: TRBJ1-5; v_gene: TRBV28; CDR3aa: CASGDNSNQPQHF
abundance: -; j_gene: TRBJ2-2; v_gene: TRBV30; CDR3aa: CAWRDTLGISGELFF
abundance: -; j_gene: TRBJ1-1; v_gene: TRBV12-3/TRBV12-4; CDR3aa: CATKTGGWTEAFF
abundance: many; j_gene: TRBJ2-3; v_gene: TRBV12-3/TRBV12-4; CDR3aa: CASGLLPDTQYF
abundance: -; j_gene: TRBJ2-1; v_gene: TRBV7-9; CDR3aa: CASSLAPGLGSYNEQFF
abundance: -; j_gene: TRBJ2-7; v_gene: TRBV20-1; CDR3aa: CSAHKGGSYEQYF
abundance: few; j_gene: TRBJ2-7; v_gene: TRBV11-2; CDR3aa: CASSMYSGSYEQYF
abundance: -; j_gene: TRBJ2-4; v_gene: TRBV7-9; CDR3aa: CASSHKDYGGIQYF
abundance: -; j_gene: TRBJ2-7; v_gene: TRBV11-2; CDR3aa: CASSPEDPPRHEQYF
abundance: -; j_gene: TRBJ2-1; v_gene: TRBV12-3/TRBV12-4; CDR3aa: CASSWSVLGTSGPNEQFF
abundance: many; j_gene: TRBJ2-3; v_gene: TRBV3-1; CDR3aa: CASRGAGTDTQYF
abundance: -; j_gene: TRBJ1-4; v_gene: TRBV2; CDR3aa: CASSESKRGEKLFF
abundance: few; j_gene: TRBJ2-7; v_gene: TRBV5-5; CDR3aa: CASSLSEVGTAPAYEQYF
abundance: -; j_gene: TRBJ2-1; v_gene: TRBV10-1; CDR3aa: CASSEFEGLGNEQFF
abundance: many; j_gene: TRBJ2-3; v_gene: TRBV7-2; CDR3aa: CASSLVAGTYTDTQYF
abundance: many; j_gene: TRBJ2-7; v_gene: TRBV6-2/TRBV6-3; CDR3aa: CASSREPGVPEQYF